The sequence of this TCR beta chain was determined in a study of CD8 T cells in Susac syndrome. It was with random hexamers that roughly 0.5 to 1 ug RNA was reverse transcribed. TCRdb re-called the immunoSEQ multiplex PCR reads through MiXCR, storing one row per CDR3 protein. The sample consists of around 300,000 distinct CDR3 sequences, about 82% of them appearing once. Trimming at V came to 5 bases and at J to 6 bases, leaving 9 bases not matched to a gene. In germline, CDR1 is SGHNT, CDR2 YYREEE (reference sequence). This CDR3 is 15 amino acids long. This clonotype showed up just once. V gene TRBV5-4 combines with J gene TRBJ2-7; 12 bases are shared with TRBD2. The TCR originated in a human donor with multiple sclerosis. Source material: CD8+ T cells from PBMCs. The CDR3 DNA sequence: TGTGCCAGCAGTTATGGACTAGCGGGAAGGGGCGAGCAGTACTTC. Encoded protein: CASSYGLAGRGEQYF.